These 2 T cell receptor beta chains were sequenced from one sample in a study of molecular identifiers for immune sequencing clone quantification. TCRdb analysed the PCR reads with MiXCR anew, one entry per CDR3 protein. The sample includes about 630,000 distinct CDR3 sequences, 25% of them seen just once. The sequencing input was naive CD8+ T cells from blood, with Jurkat cell RNA spiked in. Indicated subset: FACS-sorted CD8+CD4-CCR7+CD45RA+ naive T cells. The receptors stem from a human donor in good health. Some libraries in this study had Jurkat cell RNA spiked in.

The V call is TRBV4-3, the J call TRBJ2-7, with 7 positions matching TRBD2. Germline assignment: CDR1 LGHNA and CDR2 YSLEER. The CDR3 consists of 16 residues. V lost 2 bases, J lost 2 bases, and 9 bases stayed unmatched. As DNA, the CDR3 is TGCGCCAGCAGCCAATTTATAACGGGGGGAGCCTACGAGCAGTACTTC. This encodes CASSQFITGGAYEQYF.

Note on this clonotype: Its ends do not fully match the called genes, so a read error is possible. This sequence joins TRBV7-9 and TRBJ2-7; D may be TRBD2 (6 bases). The germline CDR1 and CDR2 sequences are SEHNR and FQNEAQ (reference sequence). The CDR3 extends over 14 amino acids. For the CDR3, the DNA is TGTGCCGGCAGCTTAGCGCCCGGGGAGGACGAGCAGTACTTC. This codes for CAGSLAPGEDEQYF.